This TCR beta chain was retrieved from a study of regulatory T cells in long-lasting Graves disease. CDR3 regions were amplified by Arm-PCR using iRepertoire HTBI primers to build TCR beta libraries. TCRdb independently ran MiXCR on the multiplex PCR reads; one entry per CDR3 protein. The sample lists about 660,000 distinct CDR3 sequences; 25% to 35% were seen once. Time point described: persistent/refractory GD, antithyroid drugs over 5 years with positive TRAb. The TCR library used RNA extracted from PBMCs. Study-wide results and caveats: TRBV28, TRBJ1-2 and TRBJ2-5 emerged as the favored segments in persistent disease.

This clonotype showed up many times. Its specificity is unknown. CDR3 length: 14 residues. V was shortened by 5 bases and J by 3 bases, with 13 bases between the two germline ends. Per the germline V gene, CDR1 is LNHDA and CDR2 is SQIVND (reference sequence). The source of this sequence is a female donor with Graves disease. Sequences were derived from peripheral blood mononuclear cells (PBMCs), sampled when the disease was refractory, from a patient treated with antithyroid drugs. This rearrangement joins TRBV19 to TRBJ1-2; D gene ambiguous. CDR3 amino acids: CASSATGIDYGYTF. CDR3 coding DNA: TGTGCCAGTAGTGCGACGGGGATCGACTATGGCTACACCTTC.